This T cell receptor beta chain came from a study of blood T cell repertoires in COVID-19. Study summary: Both acute and convalescent COVID-19 samples were obtained from the United States, Italy and Spain. The cDNA or gDNA used as material had been derived from T cells, B-cell-depleted T cells, or PBMCs.

In its sample, this clone was seen many times. Authors' data handling: Scientists estimated how many nucleated cells there were by amplifying reference gene primers. Assay: immunoSEQ multiplex PCR; the TCRdb copy retains only in-frame clones and omits some. V, J and clone size derive from that table, while D and trimming were established from the DNA sequence. The data show 120,000 or so clones, around four fifths seen once. Germline V lookup: CDR1 KGHSH, CDR2 LQKENI. V gave up 3 bases and J gave up 4 bases, with 16 bases separating them. The CDR3 extends over 16 amino acids. This receptor was taken from a human donor in a cohort sampled during active COVID-19. The sequenced material came from peripheral blood. V gene TRBV18 combines with J gene TRBJ1-5; D unresolved. Written as DNA, the CDR3 is TGTGCCAGCTCACCGTACGACACCCGTCGGAATCAGCCCCAGCATTTT. Its translation is CASSPYDTRRNQPQHF.